The 25 T cell receptor beta chains listed next were all sequenced from one sample in a study of post-analysis software for immune sequencing data (dated by TCRdb to the mid-2010s). No cognate antigen is known for these TCRs. Study-wide conclusions, independent of this receptor: About 5 TRBV segments, including TRBV5-6, TRBV5-1 and TRBV20-1, were significantly more frequent in patients than controls.

The library came from PCR. For sequencing, an Illumina HiSeq 2500 was employed. To reduce PCR and sequencing biases, unique molecular identifiers were built into the TCR beta cDNA libraries. TCRdb reprocessing: public reads trimmed at Q25 with fastp, clones called with MiXCR, in-frame beta chains kept. A single entry per CDR3 protein holds the most common genes and DNA from its merged rows. This sample lists some 700,000 distinct CDR3 sequences; approximately 59% were detected once. The ten most abundant clones make up roughly 12% of the sample. Sequencing input: blood. The receptors stem from a girl aged 2 to 9 with multiple sclerosis.

This clonotype turned up a few times. This sequence joins TRBV24-1 and TRBJ2-5; D possibly uses TRBD1 or TRBD2 (6 bases each). Germline V gene sequence: CDR1 KGHDR, CDR2 SFDVKD. The length of the CDR3 is 15 residues. V dropped 6 bases and J dropped 4 bases, with 17 bases sitting between them. In DNA, the CDR3 is TGTGCCACCAGTCCAAGGGGGGCATGGGGAGAGACCCAGTACTTC. Protein sequence: CATSPRGAWGETQYF.

CDR3 sequence reads: CASSLVGKVGEQFF. CDR3 DNA sequence: TGTGCCAGCAGCTTAGTGGGCAAGGTTGGTGAGCAGTTCTTC. This chain uses TRBV7-2 with TRBJ2-1; D uncertain. V was clipped by 1 base and J by 9 bases, with 13 bases between them. CDR1 is SGHTA, CDR2 FQGNSA, per germline. The CDR3 is made up of 14 amino acids.

This chain uses TRBV10-3 with TRBJ1-2; D remains unclear. CDR1 and CDR2 (germline): ENHRY, SYGVKD. Between the trimmed V and J ends, which lost 3 bases and 3 bases, there was a span of 8 bases. The CDR3 contains 13 residues. The CDR3 reads CAISDGRDYGYTF. The CDR3 bases are TGTGCCATCAGTGATGGGAGGGACTATGGCTACACCTTC.

The chain joins TRBV20-1 to TRBJ2-5, with 12 bases identical to TRBD2. The J call is in doubt because the DNA end fits TRBJ2-7 better. This CDR3 has 15 amino acids. Germline V CDR1 and CDR2: DFQATT, SNEGSKA (reference sequence). This CDR3 is CSAPPRLAGEDEQYF. CDR3 sequence (DNA): TGCAGTGCTCCCCCTCGACTAGCGGGAGAGGACGAGCAGTACTTC.

This clonotype was recorded only once. The rearrangement links TRBV7-9 to TRBJ1-4; D remains unclear. The germline gives CDR1 SEHNR, CDR2 FQNEAQ (reference sequence). The germline V and J ends were trimmed by 4 bases and 5 bases, with 11 bases remaining between them. The length of the CDR3 is 14 residues. The CDR3 reads CASSWVRPNEKLFF. CDR3 DNA sequence: TGTGCCAGCAGCTGGGTCCGACCAAATGAAAAACTGTTTTTT.

The chain has TRBV5-1 and TRBJ2-1; 8 nucleotides line up with TRBD1. The CDR3 has 14 amino acids. With V trimmed by 4 bases and J by 9 bases, 9 bases remained unmatched. The germline gives CDR1 SGHRS, CDR2 YFSETQ. DNA of the CDR3: TGCGCCAGCAGCATATTGACAGGGGAGGCTGAGCAGTTCTTC. Translation gives CASSILTGEAEQFF.

This clonotype has a single count. The chain is built from TRBV10-3 and TRBJ2-7; 10 bases are a match to TRBD1. V lost 4 bases to trimming and J lost 1 base; unmatched junction nucleotides: 7. The length of the CDR3 is 16 residues. CDR1 ENHRY and CDR2 SYGVKD come from the germline V gene. CDR3 loop: CAISGGTGDGSYEQYF. CDR3 nucleotides: TGTGCCATCAGTGGCGGGACAGGGGACGGTTCCTACGAGCAGTACTTC.

The rearrangement joins TRBV12-3 or TRBV12-4 to TRBJ2-6, with D possibly called TRBD1 or TRBD2 (5 bases each). The CDR3 has 16 residues. With 4 bases removed from V and 0 bases from J, the gap between germline ends came to 10 bases. The CDR3, as DNA: TGTGCCAGCAGTTGGGGACGCAGCTCTGGGGCCAACGTCCTGACTTTC. As protein: CASSWGRSSGANVLTF.

This clonotype was seen more than once but under ten times. The chain has TRBV29-1 and TRBJ1-2; a weak D match, TRBD1 (6 bases). The CDR3 contains 14 residues. The germline V and J ends were trimmed by 7 bases and 2 bases, with 17 bases remaining between them. CDR1 and CDR2 from the germline V gene are SQVTM and ANQGSEA. The CDR3 DNA is TGCAGCGCTAGGACAGTAACCCGGAACTATGGCTACACCTTC. Amino acid sequence: CSARTVTRNYGYTF.

The chain has TRBV13 and TRBJ2-1; a possible D gene is TRBD2 (6 bases). The length of the CDR3 is 15 residues. V lost 0 bases and J 0 bases, leaving 6 bases between the germline ends. Per germline, CDR1 PRHDT and CDR2 FYEKMQ (reference sequence). The DNA for the CDR3 is TGTGCCAGCAGCTTAGGGCGGGACTCCTACAATGAGCAGTTCTTC. Translating gives CASSLGRDSYNEQFF.

This clonotype was observed a few times. V usage is TRBV7-2 and J usage is TRBJ2-3, with D perhaps TRBD2 (7 bases). The ends were cut back, 5 bases at V and 3 bases at J, with 18 bases in the middle. CDR3 length: 16 amino acids. The germline CDR1 and CDR2 sequences are SGHTA and FQGNSA. In nucleotides, the CDR3 is TGTGCCAGCAGCCCCGGTCGGGGGGCAGGAACAGATACGCAGTATTTT. Translated, it gives CASSPGRGAGTDTQYF.

The V call is TRBV20-1, the J call TRBJ2-7; 8 bases are a match to TRBD1. The CDR3 contains 14 residues. The germline V gene encodes CDR1 DFQATT and CDR2 SNEGSKA (reference sequence). Trimming at V came to 3 bases and at J to 0 bases, leaving 4 bases not matched to a gene. The CDR3 here is CSASRTGSSYEQYF. The CDR3 nucleotides are TGCAGTGCTAGTAGGACAGGGAGCTCCTACGAGCAGTACTTC.

CDR3 protein: CSVTRGTGRNYGYTF. DNA of the CDR3: TGCAGCGTTACTCGCGGGACAGGGAGAAACTATGGCTACACCTTC. The rearrangement joins TRBV29-1 to TRBJ1-2, with 9 positions matching TRBD1. The CDR3 runs 15 residues. Germline CDR1 is SQVTM and CDR2 is ANQGSEA. Trimming at V came to 5 bases and at J to 2 bases, leaving 9 bases not matched to a gene.

In its sample, this clonotype was seen a few times. The rearrangement uses TRBV7-9 and TRBJ2-1; TRBD1 matches 8 bases. J lost 4 bases, V lost 5 bases, and 4 bases had no gene match. The CDR3 extends over 14 amino acids. The germline V gene encodes CDR1 SEHNR and CDR2 FQNEAQ (reference sequence). CDR3 sequence: CASSVTGGYNEQFF. The CDR3 nucleotides read TGTGCCAGCAGCGTTACAGGGGGATACAATGAGCAGTTCTTC.

This clonotype was counted only a few times. This rearrangement joins TRBV7-6 to TRBJ2-5; perhaps TRBD2 as D (5 bases). Near its end, the DNA agrees better with TRBJ2-7, so the J call may be wrong. The CDR3 spans 14 residues. The germline V gene has CDR1 SGHVS and CDR2 FNYEAQ. Here the CDR3 DNA reads TGTGCCAGCAGCTTAATAGGGCGGGCGAACGAGCAGTACTTC. Its protein product is CASSLIGRANEQYF.

V is TRBV24-1 and J is TRBJ2-1, with a tentative D call TRBD2 (5 bases). Trimming shortened V by 3 bases and J by 3 bases, and 8 bases separated the two germline ends. This CDR3 spans 14 amino acids. Germline lookup yields CDR1 KGHDR and CDR2 SFDVKD. The CDR3 here is CATSDTGVYNEQFF. The CDR3 DNA reads TGTGCCACCAGTGATACCGGGGTCTACAATGAGCAGTTCTTC.

CDR3 loop: CASRPTGTGTDTQYF. The CDR3 DNA reads as TGTGCCAGCAGGCCCACCGGGACAGGGACAGATACGCAGTATTTT. The rearrangement links TRBV2 to TRBJ2-3; 9 bases line up with TRBD1. V lost 6 bases, J lost 3 bases, and 7 bases stayed unmatched. The CDR3 contains 15 residues. The V gene's germline CDR1 is SNHLY and CDR2 FYNNEI.

The chain recombines TRBV4-2 with TRBJ2-5, with 13 nucleotides matching TRBD2. The J call may be mistaken, given a closer DNA end match to TRBJ2-7. The CDR3 totals 16 residues. Germline lookup yields CDR1 LGHNA and CDR2 YNFKEQ. The CDR3 region has the DNA TGTGCCAGCAGCCCCCGACTAGCGGGAGGCCACTACGAGCAGTACTTC. Translated: CASSPRLAGGHYEQYF.

This clonotype showed up just a few times. The chain carries TRBV6-5 and TRBJ2-5; TRBD2 agrees at 7 bases. V trimming: 8 bases; J trimming: 7 bases; junction bases outside the gene matches: 13. This CDR3 contains 14 residues. Germline assignment: CDR1 MNHEY and CDR2 SVGAGI. CDR3 amino acids: CASRRPGREGTQYF. The CDR3 coding sequence is TGTGCCAGCCGTAGGCCAGGAAGGGAGGGGACCCAGTACTTC.

This clonotype was recorded a few times. This chain uses TRBV4-2 with TRBJ2-1; TRBD2 matches at 12 bases. This CDR3 comprises 18 residues. V shed 4 bases, J shed 4 bases, and the junction held 11 bases outside the gene matches. From germline, CDR1 is LGHNA and CDR2 YNFKEQ. CDR3 bases: TGTGCCAGCAGCCTCGGGGCTAGCGGGAGGGCCCCGTACAATGAGCAGTTCTTC. It codes for CASSLGASGRAPYNEQFF.

V usage is TRBV10-3 and J usage is TRBJ2-4, with 7 bases aligning to TRBD1. The CDR3 contains 16 residues. Looked up from germline, CDR1 is ENHRY and CDR2 is SYGVKD. V shed 8 bases, J shed 1 base, and the junction held 11 bases outside the gene matches. CDR3 region: CAILVSKDRAKNIQYF. The CDR3, as DNA: TGTGCCATCTTAGTCTCGAAGGACAGGGCCAAAAACATTCAGTACTTC.

V and J are TRBV10-2 and TRBJ2-7; 15 positions match TRBD2. The last part of the DNA fits TRBJ2-5 better; the J call may be wrong. The germline V gene has CDR1 WSHSY and CDR2 SAAADI. The CDR3 has 14 residues. The CDR3 loop is CASGLAGGRETQYF. For the CDR3, the DNA is TGCGCCAGTGGACTAGCGGGGGGGAGGGAGACCCAGTACTTC.

This clonotype was detected only a few times. The genes are TRBV29-1 and TRBJ1-2; D not resolved. Between the trimmed V and J ends, which lost 4 bases and 6 bases, there was a span of 9 bases. This CDR3 has 11 residues. Per the germline V gene, CDR1 is SQVTM and CDR2 is ANQGSEA. In DNA form, the CDR3 reads TGCAGCGTTGGTAGGTCCGATGGCTACACCTTC. It encodes CSVGRSDGYTF.

V usage is TRBV7-2 and J usage is TRBJ2-3; 9 nucleotides align to TRBD2. The germline CDR1 and CDR2 sequences are SGHTA and FQGNSA. J gave up 1 base and V 2 bases, and 10 bases lay outside the gene matches. The CDR3 covers 18 residues. The CDR3 is CASSLRRRGGLRTDTQYF. The CDR3 DNA reads TGTGCCAGCAGCTTAAGGAGGCGGGGGGGCCTGCGCACAGATACGCAGTATTTT.

This clonotype was recorded only once. The V call is TRBV7-2, the J call TRBJ1-1, with D possibly matching TRBD1 (6 bases). Trimming took off 2 bases at V and 0 bases at J, with 16 bases between the two ends. The germline V gene encodes CDR1 SGHTA and CDR2 FQGNSA. The CDR3 consists of 17 residues. CDR3 sequence reads: CASSLLYGGHMNTEAFF. The DNA for the CDR3 is TGTGCCAGCAGCTTATTGTACGGGGGCCACATGAACACTGAAGCTTTCTTT.